Each of the 6 T cell receptor beta chains below was sequenced from the same sample in a study of T cells in Graves' hyperthyroidism and ophthalmopathy. RNA transcripts were the template for amplifying TCR beta CDR3 regions. RT-PCR in the first round (using the HTBI primer set) targeted the TCR CDR3. TCRdb analysed the multiplex PCR reads with MiXCR anew, one entry per CDR3 protein. The sample lists about 620,000 distinct CDR3 sequences; around 15% were seen once. Input material: blood. These receptors all stem from a woman between 25 and 40 years old with Graves' hyperthyroidism.

This clonotype was recorded a few times. The chain links TRBV9 to TRBJ2-5, with TRBD1 identical over 11 bases. The V segment lost 0 bases and the J segment 7 bases; nucleotides outside the gene matches: 5. CDR3 length: 15 amino acids. Germline assignment: CDR1 SGDLS and CDR2 YYNGEE. CDR3 in DNA: TGTGCCAGCAGCGTAGGGACAGGGGGCTGGGGGACCCAGTACTTC. It encodes CASSVGTGGWGTQYF.

This clonotype was seen at least ten times. This sequence joins TRBV20-1 and TRBJ1-2; D is perhaps TRBD1 (6 bases). Trimming took 0 bases from V and 6 from J, leaving 11 bases between them. CDR1 and CDR2 (germline): DFQATT, SNEGSKA (reference sequence). There are 13 residues in the CDR3. CDR3 sequence reads: CSAREQGSHGYTF. The DNA for the CDR3 is TGCAGTGCTAGAGAGCAGGGGAGCCATGGCTACACCTTC.

This clonotype was counted many times. This chain uses TRBV3-1 with TRBJ2-1, with D possibly TRBD2 on 6 matching bases. Deletions cut 4 bases from V and 6 bases from J, with 13 bases between. CDR1 is LGHDT, CDR2 YNNKEL, per germline (reference sequence). The CDR3 spans 14 residues. CDR3: CASSPRGGINEQFF. For the CDR3, the DNA is TGTGCCAGCAGCCCCCGAGGCGGGATCAATGAGCAGTTCTTC.

This clonotype was seen a few times. The chain recombines TRBV6-1 with TRBJ2-7; D gene unclear. V lost 7 bases and J lost 6, with 16 bases in between. Germline V gene lookup returns CDR1 MNHNS and CDR2 SASEGT. This CDR3 region has 13 residues. CDR3 bases: TGTGCCAGCAATGGGTTCTCAGTTTTCGAGCAGTACTTC. It translates to CASNGFSVFEQYF.

This clonotype has at least ten counts. Here the CDR3 DNA reads TGTGCCTGGTCCGAGGGTCCTGAAGCTTTCTTT. It is translated as CAWSEGPEAFF. The V call is TRBV30, the J call TRBJ1-1; D is unresolved. Germline loops: CDR1 GTSNPN, CDR2 SVGIG (reference sequence). The CDR3 length is 11 residues. Trimming left V 5 bases short and J 6 bases short, with 10 bases between.

This clonotype was observed many times. The chain carries TRBV20-1 and TRBJ2-3, with TRBD2 matching 10 bases. The CDR3 is 15 residues long. The V segment lost 0 bases and the J segment 4 bases; nucleotides outside the gene matches: 4. Germline-derived CDR1 and CDR2 are DFQATT and SNEGSKA (reference sequence). CDR3 in amino acids: CSARDSSGSPDTQYF. DNA for the CDR3: TGCAGTGCTAGAGATTCTAGCGGGAGTCCAGATACGCAGTATTTT.